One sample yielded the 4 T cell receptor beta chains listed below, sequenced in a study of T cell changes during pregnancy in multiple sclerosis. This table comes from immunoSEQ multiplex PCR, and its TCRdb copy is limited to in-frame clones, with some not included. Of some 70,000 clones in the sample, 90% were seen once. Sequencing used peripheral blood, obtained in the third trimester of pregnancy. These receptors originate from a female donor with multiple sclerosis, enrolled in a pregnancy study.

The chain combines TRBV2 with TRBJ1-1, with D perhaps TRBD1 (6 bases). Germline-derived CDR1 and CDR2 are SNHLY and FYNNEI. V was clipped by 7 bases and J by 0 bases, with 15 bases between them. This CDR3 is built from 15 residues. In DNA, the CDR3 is TGTGCCAGCAACCCACAGGGAACTATGAACACTGAAGCTTTCTTT. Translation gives CASNPQGTMNTEAFF.

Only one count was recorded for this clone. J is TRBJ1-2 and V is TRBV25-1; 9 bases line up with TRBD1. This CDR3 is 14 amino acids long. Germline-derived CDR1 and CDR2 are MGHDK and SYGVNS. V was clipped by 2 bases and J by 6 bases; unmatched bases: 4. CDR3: CASSERDRVHGYTF. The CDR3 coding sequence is TGTGCCAGCAGTGAAAGGGACAGGGTCCATGGCTACACCTTC.

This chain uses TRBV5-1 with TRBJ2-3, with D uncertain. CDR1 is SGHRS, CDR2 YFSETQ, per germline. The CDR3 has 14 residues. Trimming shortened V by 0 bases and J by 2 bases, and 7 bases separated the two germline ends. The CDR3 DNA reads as TGCGCCAGCAGCTTGGCGAGTTTCACAGATACGCAGTATTTT. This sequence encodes CASSLASFTDTQYF.

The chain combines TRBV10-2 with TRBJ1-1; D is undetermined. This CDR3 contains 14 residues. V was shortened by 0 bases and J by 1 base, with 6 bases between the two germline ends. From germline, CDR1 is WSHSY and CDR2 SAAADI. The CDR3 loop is CASSESRGNTEAFF. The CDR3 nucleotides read TGCGCCAGCAGTGAGTCGAGAGGGAACACTGAAGCTTTCTTT.